Listed below are T cell receptor beta chains from one sample, sequenced in a study of long-term antiretroviral therapy in people with HIV. Generated by immunoSEQ multiplex PCR, the TCRdb table keeps only in-frame clones and is missing some. The table includes around 30,000 clones, approximately 85% detected once. The sample in question was unsorted PBMCs, obtained about 3.5 years after starting antiretroviral therapy. These receptors were obtained from a man between 18 and 29 years old with HIV. Both conserved end residues are part of each CDR3. A D gene is named only where the DNA matches it firmly. Size values are once, few and many counts, or a class for expanded clones, and some rows have none.

D gene | J gene | clone size | V gene | CDR3 protein | CDR3 DNA
- | TRBJ2-7 | - | TRBV6-5 | CASSYSADSSYEQYF | TGTGCCAGCAGTTACTCCGCCGACAGTTCCTACGAGCAGTACTTC
- | TRBJ2-3 | - | TRBV5-1 | CASNLELTDTQYF | TGCGCCAGCAATCTAGAACTCACAGATACGCAGTATTTT
- | TRBJ2-7 | - | TRBV10-3 | CAISARVSYEQYF | TGTGCCATCAGTGCAAGGGTCTCCTACGAGCAGTACTTC
- | TRBJ2-2 | few | TRBV19 | CASSIAGINTGELFF | TGTGCCAGTAGTATAGCGGGGATAAACACCGGGGAGCTGTTTTTT
- | TRBJ1-2 | - | TRBV4-3 | CASSQDRGGADGYGYTF | TGCGCCAGCAGCCAAGATCGAGGGGGGGCGGACGGCTATGGCTACACCTTC
- | TRBJ2-7 | few | TRBV6-5 | CASSYAGSSYEQYF | TGTGCCAGCAGTTACGCGGGAAGCTCCTACGAGCAGTACTTC
- | TRBJ2-7 | once | TRBV13 | CASSSGESTYEQYF | TGTGCCAGCAGCTCTGGGGAGAGTACCTACGAGCAGTACTTC
TRBD2 | TRBJ2-3 | - | TRBV5-6 | CASSFESGVQDTQYF | TGTGCCAGCAGCTTCGAAAGCGGGGTTCAAGATACGCAGTATTTT
TRBD2 | TRBJ2-3 | - | TRBV29-1 | CSAPSSGGSTDTQYF | TGCAGCGCTCCGTCTAGCGGGGGCAGCACAGATACGCAGTATTTT
TRBD2 | TRBJ2-3 | - | TRBV5-4 | CASSPAGTSADTQYF | TGTGCCAGCAGCCCGGCGGGGACTAGCGCCGATACGCAGTATTTT
- | TRBJ1-2 | - | TRBV10-2 | CASSLNIGINYGYTF | TGCGCCAGCAGTTTAAACATCGGTATCAACTATGGCTACACCTTC
- | TRBJ1-5 | - | TRBV5-1 | CASSLGGTAQPQHF | TGCGCCAGCAGCTTGGGGGGGACGGCTCAGCCCCAGCATTTT
- | TRBJ2-7 | - | TRBV4-3 | CASSQDRDPLFSSYEQYF | TGCGCCAGCAGCCAAGATCGGGACCCACTTTTCAGCTCCTACGAGCAGTACTTC
- | TRBJ1-2 | - | TRBV7-9 | CASSFSGGNYGYTF | TGTGCCAGCAGCTTTTCCGGGGGTAACTATGGCTACACCTTC
TRBD1 | TRBJ2-7 | - | TRBV23-1 | CASSLGQGFNQDEQYF | TGCGCCAGCAGTCTCGGACAGGGCTTTAACCAGGACGAGCAGTACTTC
- | TRBJ2-7 | - | TRBV5-4 | CASSLGTYEQYF | TGTGCCAGCAGCTTAGGGACCTACGAGCAGTACTTC
- | TRBJ1-1 | - | TRBV7-9 | CASSFRALNAEAFF | TGTGCCAGCAGCTTCCGCGCCTTAAACGCTGAAGCTTTCTTT
- | TRBJ1-4 | - | TRBV10-3 | CAISEEGLAEKLFF | TGTGCCATCAGTGAAGAGGGACTGGCTGAAAAACTGTTTTTT
- | TRBJ2-1 | - | TRBV7-2 | CASSLRGYNEQFF | TGTGCCAGCAGCTTACGGGGATACAATGAGCAGTTCTTC
- | TRBJ1-1 | few | TRBV6-5 | CASSYGGRTEAFF | TGTGCCAGCAGTTACGGAGGGAGGACTGAAGCTTTCTTT
- | TRBJ2-2 | - | TRBV5-1 | CASMSDKFTGELFF | TGCGCCAGCATGTCGGACAAATTTACCGGGGAGCTGTTTTTT
TRBD2 | TRBJ2-5 | - | TRBV5-5 | CASSRSGSGGETQYF | TGTGCCAGCAGCCGTAGCGGGAGTGGTGGGGAGACCCAGTACTTC
- | TRBJ1-1 | - | TRBV10-1 | CASSDSPGGQVNTEAFF | TGCGCCAGCAGTGACTCTCCCGGGGGACAAGTGAACACTGAAGCTTTCTTT
- | TRBJ1-1 | - | TRBV29-1 | CSVQRYTEAFF | TGCAGCGTTCAGAGATACACTGAAGCTTTCTTT
- | TRBJ1-2 | - | TRBV5-6 | CASSPGLSYWGYTF | TGTGCCAGCAGCCCCGGACTCTCCTATTGGGGCTACACCTTC
- | TRBJ2-1 | - | TRBV27 | CASSSAYNEQFF | TGTGCCAGCAGTTCGGCCTACAATGAGCAGTTCTTC
- | TRBJ1-2 | - | TRBV19 | CASSIFGQLNYGYTF | TGTGCCAGTAGTATCTTCGGGCAGCTTAACTATGGCTACACCTTC
- | TRBJ2-7 | - | TRBV7-6 | CASSPRSQPYEQYF | TGTGCCAGCAGCCCGCGGTCCCAGCCCTACGAGCAGTACTTC
- | TRBJ1-2 | - | TRBV7-3 | CASSSGPGPRNYGYTF | TGTGCCAGCAGCTCAGGACCGGGGCCTAGGAACTATGGCTACACCTTC
- | TRBJ2-1 | - | TRBV5-1 | CASSLAPGNEQFF | TGCGCCAGCAGCTTGGCGCCCGGCAATGAGCAGTTCTTC
TRBD2 | TRBJ2-1 | - | TRBV10-3 | CAISESLTSGTYNEQFF | TGTGCCATCAGTGAGTCGCTGACTAGCGGGACCTACAATGAGCAGTTCTTC
- | TRBJ2-5 | - | TRBV10-3 | CAISRLAQETQYF | TGTGCCATCAGTAGGCTAGCACAAGAGACCCAGTACTTC
- | TRBJ1-1 | - | TRBV9 | CASSPWDGNTEAFF | TGTGCCAGCAGCCCCTGGGACGGGAACACTGAAGCTTTCTTT
- | TRBJ1-5 | - | TRBV19 | CASSIMLGGNQPQHF | TGTGCCAGTAGTATCATGTTGGGGGGCAATCAGCCCCAGCATTTT
- | TRBJ1-3 | - | TRBV2 | CASSPENTIYF | TGTGCCAGCAGTCCGGAAAACACCATATATTTT
TRBD1 | TRBJ2-2 | - | TRBV9 | CASSAGTGGTGELFF | TGTGCCAGCAGCGCCGGGACAGGGGGGACCGGGGAGCTGTTTTTT
- | TRBJ2-7 | - | TRBV14 | CASSRGGAYEQYF | TGTGCCAGCAGCCGTGGAGGGGCCTACGAGCAGTACTTC
- | TRBJ1-1 | - | TRBV20-1 | CSARGVGEAFF | TGCAGTGCTAGAGGGGTGGGTGAAGCTTTCTTT
- | TRBJ1-1 | - | TRBV4-1 | CASSQEGGRDPNTEAFF | TGCGCCAGCAGCCAAGAGGGGGGACGGGATCCGAACACTGAAGCTTTCTTT
- | TRBJ1-4 | - | TRBV6-1 | CASSEAGSEKLFF | TGTGCCAGCAGTGAAGCTGGAAGCGAAAAACTGTTTTTT
- | TRBJ2-7 | - | TRBV5-5 | CASSPRPGYEQYF | TGTGCCAGCAGCCCACGTCCGGGCTACGAGCAGTACTTC